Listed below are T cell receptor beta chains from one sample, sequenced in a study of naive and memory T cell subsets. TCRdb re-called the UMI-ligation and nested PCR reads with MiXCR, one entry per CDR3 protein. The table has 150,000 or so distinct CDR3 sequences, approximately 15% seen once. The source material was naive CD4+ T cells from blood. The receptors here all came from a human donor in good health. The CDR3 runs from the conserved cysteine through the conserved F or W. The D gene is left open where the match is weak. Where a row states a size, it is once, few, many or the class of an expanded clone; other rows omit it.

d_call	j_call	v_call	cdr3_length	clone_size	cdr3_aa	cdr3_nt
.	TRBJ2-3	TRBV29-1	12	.	CSVEEYTDTQYF	TGCAGCGTTGAAGAGTACACAGATACGCAGTATTTT
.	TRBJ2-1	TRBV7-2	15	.	CASSFIRANYNEQFF	TGTGCCAGCAGCTTTATACGTGCGAATTACAATGAGCAGTTCTTC
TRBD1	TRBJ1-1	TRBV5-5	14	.	CASSSGQDNTEAFF	TGTGCCAGCAGCTCGGGACAGGACAACACTGAAGCTTTCTTT
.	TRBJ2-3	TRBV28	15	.	CASSPLGINTDTQYF	TGTGCCAGCAGTCCTCTCGGGATAAACACAGATACGCAGTATTTT
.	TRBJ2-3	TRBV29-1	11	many	CSVGRSDTQYF	TGCAGCGTTGGTCGGTCAGATACGCAGTATTTT
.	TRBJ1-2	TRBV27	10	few	CASTIYGYTF	TGTGCCAGCACCATCTATGGCTACACCTTC
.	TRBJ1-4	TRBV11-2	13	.	CASRGPSNEKLFF	TGTGCCAGCCGGGGACCGAGTAATGAAAAACTGTTTTTT
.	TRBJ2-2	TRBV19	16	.	CASPSGGEKGTGELFF	TGTGCCAGCCCGAGCGGCGGGGAAAAGGGGACCGGGGAGCTGTTTTTT
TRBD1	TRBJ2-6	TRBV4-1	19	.	CASSQRGGQGALGANVLTF	TGCGCCAGCAGCCAGCGAGGGGGACAGGGGGCGCTTGGGGCCAACGTCCTGACTTTC
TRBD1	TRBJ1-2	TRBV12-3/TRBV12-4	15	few	CASSRGTGGNYGYTF	TGTGCCAGCAGTCGCGGGACAGGGGGCAACTATGGCTACACCTTC
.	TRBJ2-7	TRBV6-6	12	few	CASSSQVWEQYF	TGTGCCAGCAGTTCCCAGGTGTGGGAGCAGTACTTC
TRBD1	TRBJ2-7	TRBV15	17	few	CATSRAPGTGLSYEQYF	TGTGCCACCAGCAGAGCGCCCGGGACAGGGCTCTCCTACGAGCAGTACTTC
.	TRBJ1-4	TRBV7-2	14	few	CASSHGQTRAKLFF	TGTGCCAGCAGCCACGGACAGACGCGGGCAAAACTGTTTTTT
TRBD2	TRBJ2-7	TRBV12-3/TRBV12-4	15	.	CASRLTSGREYEQYF	TGTGCCAGCAGACTGACTAGCGGGAGAGAATACGAGCAGTACTTC
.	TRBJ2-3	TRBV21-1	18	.	CASSPRRLAGPSTDTQYF	TGTGCCAGCAGCCCTCGCCGACTAGCGGGTCCTAGCACAGATACGCAGTATTTT
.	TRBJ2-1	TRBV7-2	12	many	CASSSSLNEQFF	TGTGCCAGCAGCTCCAGCCTGAATGAGCAGTTCTTC
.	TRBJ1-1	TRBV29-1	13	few	CSVVASLNTEAFF	TGCAGCGTTGTGGCCAGTTTGAACACTGAAGCTTTCTTT
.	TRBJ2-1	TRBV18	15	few	CASSRLALSYSEQFF	TGTGCCAGCTCCCGTCTAGCATTATCGTACAGTGAGCAGTTCTTC
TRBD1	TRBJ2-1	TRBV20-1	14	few	CSARDRGPLDEQFF	TGCAGTGCTAGAGACAGGGGGCCCCTCGATGAGCAGTTCTTC
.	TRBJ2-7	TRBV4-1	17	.	CASSWPQKGLRPYEQYF	TGCGCCAGCAGCTGGCCGCAGAAGGGGCTGAGGCCCTACGAGCAGTACTTC
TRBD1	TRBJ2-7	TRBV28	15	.	CASRTPGTGAYEQYF	TGTGCCAGCAGGACCCCCGGGACAGGGGCATACGAGCAGTACTTC
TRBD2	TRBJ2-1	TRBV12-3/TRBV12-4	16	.	CASSAAGAATYNEQFF	TGTGCCAGCAGTGCTGCGGGAGCAGCCACCTACAATGAGCAGTTCTTC
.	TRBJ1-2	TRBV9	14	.	CASSTRAGPYGYTF	TGTGCCAGCAGCACACGGGCGGGGCCCTATGGCTACACCTTC
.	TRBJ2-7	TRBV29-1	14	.	CSVEVASPSYEQYF	TGCAGCGTTGAGGTGGCTTCTCCCTCCTACGAGCAGTACTTC
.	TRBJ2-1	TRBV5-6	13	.	CASSFQRHNEQFF	TGTGCCAGCAGCTTTCAGCGACACAATGAGCAGTTCTTC
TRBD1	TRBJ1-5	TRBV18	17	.	CASSPRGQGSSNQPQHF	TGTGCCAGCTCACCGAGAGGACAGGGGAGCAGCAATCAGCCCCAGCATTTT
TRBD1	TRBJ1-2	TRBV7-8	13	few	CASRSTGVGGYTF	TGTGCCAGCAGGTCCACAGGGGTAGGTGGCTACACCTTC
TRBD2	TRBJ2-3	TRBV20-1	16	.	CSARGPHSGSTDTQYF	TGCAGTGCTAGGGGCCCTCATAGCGGGAGTACAGATACGCAGTATTTT
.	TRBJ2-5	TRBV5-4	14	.	CASSPLTPSETQYF	TGTGCCAGCAGCCCACTGACCCCGTCGGAGACCCAGTACTTC
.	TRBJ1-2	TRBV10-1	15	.	CASSESSHGAYGYTF	TGCGCCAGCAGTGAGTCGTCCCATGGGGCCTATGGCTACACCTTC
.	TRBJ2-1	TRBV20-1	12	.	CSAMGRNNEQFF	TGCAGTGCTATGGGCCGAAACAATGAGCAGTTCTTC
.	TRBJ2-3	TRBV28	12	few	CASSPDLDTQYF	TGTGCCAGCAGCCCGGACCTAGATACGCAGTATTTT
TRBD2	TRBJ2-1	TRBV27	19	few	CASSPLGLAGGQSYNEQFF	TGTGCCAGCAGTCCTCTGGGACTAGCGGGAGGCCAATCCTACAATGAGCAGTTCTTC
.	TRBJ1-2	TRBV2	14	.	CASSLDGQGYGYTF	TGTGCCAGCAGTCTTGACGGGCAGGGCTATGGCTACACCTTC
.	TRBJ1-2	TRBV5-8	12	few	CASSLRSYGYTF	TGTGCCAGCAGCTTGAGAAGCTATGGCTACACCTTC
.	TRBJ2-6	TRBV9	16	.	CASSVATQPGANVLTF	TGTGCCAGCAGCGTAGCTACCCAGCCTGGGGCCAACGTCCTGACTTTC
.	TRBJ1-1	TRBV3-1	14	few	CASSPRGQNTEAFF	TGTGCCAGCAGCCCTAGAGGGCAGAACACTGAAGCTTTCTTT
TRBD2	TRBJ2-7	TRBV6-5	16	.	CASSRGTSGRVGEQYF	TGTGCCAGCAGTCGCGGAACTAGCGGGAGAGTCGGCGAGCAGTACTTC
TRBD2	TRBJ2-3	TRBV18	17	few	CASSPPDLAGATDTQYF	TGTGCCAGCTCACCACCCGATCTAGCGGGAGCCACAGATACGCAGTATTTT
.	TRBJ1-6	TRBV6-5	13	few	CASGGTYNSPLHF	TGTGCCAGCGGTGGGACCTATAATTCACCCCTCCACTTT
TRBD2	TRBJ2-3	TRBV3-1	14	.	CASSQVAGEPTQYF	TGTGCCAGCAGCCAAGTCGCGGGAGAACCTACGCAGTATTTT
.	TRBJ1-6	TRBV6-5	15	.	CASQRGRADNSPLHF	TGTGCCAGCCAACGCGGCAGGGCGGATAATTCACCCCTCCACTTT
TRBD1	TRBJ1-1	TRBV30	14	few	CAWSDRDRVVVAFF	TGTGCCTGGAGTGACCGGGACAGGGTCGTGGTAGCTTTCTTT